This is a list of T cell receptor beta chains from one sample in a study of blood T cell repertoires in COVID-19. TCRdb's copy holds only in-frame clones and misses some; the assay was immunoSEQ multiplex PCR. The sample lists some 35,000 clones, 78% occurring once. Sequenced input: peripheral blood. These receptors were collected from a man in his 70s with acute or convalescent COVID-19. Both conserved end residues are part of each CDR3. The D gene is left open where the match is weak. Expanded clones get a size class; other rows say once, few or many, or leave the size out.

J	size	V	D	length	DNA	CDR3
TRBJ2-2	.	TRBV7-2	TRBD2	15	TGTGCCAGCAGTCGTCTAGCGGGGTTCACCGGGGAGCTGTTTTTT	CASSRLAGFTGELFF
TRBJ2-1	.	TRBV29-1	TRBD1	14	TGCAGCGTGCTCGACAGGGGTTTGAACAATGAGCAGTTCTTC	CSVLDRGLNNEQFF
TRBJ1-2	.	TRBV6-2/TRBV6-3	.	16	TGTGCCAGCAGTTACAGGGGAAAGGCGGCTAACTATGGCTACACCTTC	CASSYRGKAANYGYTF
TRBJ1-4	.	TRBV5-1	.	14	TGCGCCAGCAGCTTGGAGGAGGGGACGAGAAAACTGTTTTTT	CASSLEEGTRKLFF
TRBJ1-3	.	TRBV5-1	TRBD1	14	TGCGCCAGCAGCCCGGGACAGCTGGGAAACACCATATATTTT	CASSPGQLGNTIYF
TRBJ2-1	.	TRBV7-2	TRBD2	16	TGTGCCAGCAGCCCGACTAGCGCTCACACGGGGAATGAGCAGTTCTTC	CASSPTSAHTGNEQFF
TRBJ2-4	few	TRBV2	.	15	TGTGCCAGCAGATCGACGAGGGCCCCCAAAAACATTCAGTACTTC	CASRSTRAPKNIQYF
TRBJ1-1	.	TRBV27	.	14	TGTGCCAGCAGTTTGGGCAGGGTGAACACTGAAGCTTTCTTT	CASSLGRVNTEAFF
TRBJ2-1	.	TRBV6-2/TRBV6-3	TRBD2	18	TGTGCCAGCAGCCAAACGGGACTAGCGGGCCCGTCTTACAATGAGCAGTTCTTC	CASSQTGLAGPSYNEQFF
TRBJ2-3	.	TRBV5-8	TRBD2	17	TGTGCCAGCAGCCCCAGTCTTTTGGCGGGGGTGGCCGATACGCAGTATTTT	CASSPSLLAGVADTQYF
TRBJ1-1	.	TRBV29-1	TRBD1	15	TGCAGCGCGAACCAGCAGGACAGGGGGGGCACTGAAGCTTTCTTT	CSANQQDRGGTEAFF
TRBJ1-1	few	TRBV4-2	.	14	TGTGCCAGCAGCCAAGACAGGGGCCGCCCCAATGCTTTCTTT	CASSQDRGRPNAFF
TRBJ2-1	.	TRBV11-3	TRBD2	15	TGTGCCAGCAGCCTAACTGGGGGGGGGAACAATGAGCAGTTCTTC	CASSLTGGGNNEQFF
TRBJ2-2	.	TRBV7-2	TRBD1	15	TGTGCCAGCAGCTTAGGGGGACAGGGAGTCGGGGAGCTGTTTTTT	CASSLGGQGVGELFF
TRBJ1-1	.	TRBV4-1	.	16	TGCGCCAGCAGCCAAGAGGGGGCAGGGCGAAGCGCTGAAGCTTTCTTT	CASSQEGAGRSAEAFF
TRBJ1-1	.	TRBV7-9	TRBD1	14	TGTGCCAGCCTAATTGATCAGGGGGCCTCTGAAGCTTTCTTT	CASLIDQGASEAFF
TRBJ1-4	.	TRBV7-2	.	15	TGTGCCAGCAGCTCAAACAGAGCAACTAATGAAAAACTGTTTTTT	CASSSNRATNEKLFF
TRBJ2-1	.	TRBV7-9	TRBD2	16	TGTGCCAGCAGCTTCACTAGCGGGGTCTCCTACAATGAGCAGTTCTTC	CASSFTSGVSYNEQFF
TRBJ2-7	.	TRBV7-6	.	16	TGTGCCAGCAGCTTCGCCACAGGGAGAGTTTTCTACGAGCAGTACTTC	CASSFATGRVFYEQYF
TRBJ2-7	.	TRBV27	TRBD2	18	TGTGCCAGCAGTACATTACACGGACTAGCGGGAGCCCCCTACGAGCAGTACTTC	CASSTLHGLAGAPYEQYF
TRBJ2-2	.	TRBV28	TRBD1	17	TGTGCCAGCAGTAGAACAGGGGCGCGGTGGGGCACCGGGGAGCTGTTTTTT	CASSRTGARWGTGELFF
TRBJ1-2	.	TRBV29-1	.	15	TGCAGCGTTGATAATCCGGGACTCATGGACTATGGCTACACCTTC	CSVDNPGLMDYGYTF
TRBJ2-7	few	TRBV28	.	14	TGTGCCAGCACCCTATCTACAGGGTCCTACGAGCAGTACTTC	CASTLSTGSYEQYF